These 7 T cell receptor beta chains were all obtained from the same sample, sequenced in a study of control samples from healthy donors and cancer patients (TCRdb year 2020). The library relied on the immunoSEQ multiplex PCR assay. The table was pulled from immuneACCESS by TCRdb, which kept in-frame rearrangements only. Such tables lose some clones; where checked, under half of the loss comes from unresolved V genes, and the rest has no known cause. The sample has about 120,000 clones on record, 93% of them singletons. Over 2.5% of the sample is taken by the ten largest. Material: blood. Every receptor here comes from a man under 40 in good health.

This rearrangement joins TRBV5-1 to TRBJ1-1; 9 nucleotides line up with TRBD1. CDR1 SGHRS and CDR2 YFSETQ come from the germline V gene. The ends lost 4 bases at V and 3 bases at J; junction bases unmatched: 7. The CDR3 has 15 amino acids. CDR3 region: CASSGIQGAHTEAFF. CDR3 coding DNA: TGCGCCAGCAGCGGAATACAGGGGGCCCACACTGAAGCTTTCTTT.

This clone appeared a single time. The CDR3 loop reads CATRGWGAGPQHF. The CDR3 coding sequence is TGTGCCACCCGAGGGTGGGGAGCGGGCCCCCAGCATTTT. This rearrangement joins TRBV2 to TRBJ1-5; D call uncertain. The V and J ends lost 10 bases and 10 bases respectively, with 20 bases between them. Per germline, CDR1 SNHLY and CDR2 FYNNEI. CDR3 length: 13 amino acids.

The chain is built from TRBV28 and TRBJ1-2; a weak D match, TRBD1 (5 bases). The germline CDR1 and CDR2 sequences are MDHEN and SYDVKM. This CDR3 contains 15 residues. With 3 bases removed from V and 4 bases from J, the gap between germline ends came to 15 bases. CDR3 region: CASSLLGLTVYGYTF. The CDR3 nucleotides are TGTGCCAGCAGTTTGTTGGGACTTACCGTCTATGGCTACACCTTC.

This rearrangement joins TRBV19 to TRBJ2-3; D may be TRBD2 (5 bases). This CDR3 contains 15 residues. The V end was cut by 8 bases, the J end by 0 bases, with 15 bases between. CDR1 is LNHDA, CDR2 SQIVND, per germline (reference sequence). CDR3 amino acids: CASQAGGPSTDTQYF. CDR3 DNA sequence: TGTGCCAGTCAGGCCGGCGGGCCTAGCACAGATACGCAGTATTTT.

The genes are TRBV6-5 and TRBJ1-5; no clear D. The V end was cut by 6 bases, the J end by 3 bases, with 9 bases between. The CDR3 runs to 13 residues. Germline CDR1 MNHEY, CDR2 SVGAGI. In nucleotides, the CDR3 is TGTGCCAGCAGAGGGAACTACAATCAGCCCCAGCATTTT. Protein product: CASRGNYNQPQHF.

The chain has TRBV29-1 and TRBJ2-2; TRBD1 matches at 9 bases. Trimming removed 7 bases from V and 1 base from J; junction bases left unmatched: 1. From germline, CDR1 is SQVTM and CDR2 ANQGSEA. The CDR3 is 13 residues long. CDR3 bases: TGCAGCGGGGGACAGGGGAACACCGGGGAGCTGTTTTTT. The encoded protein is CSGGQGNTGELFF.

V gene TRBV12-3 or TRBV12-4 combines with J gene TRBJ2-7; D gene unclear. V was clipped by 1 base and J by 3 bases, with 4 bases between them. This CDR3 spans 12 amino acids. In nucleotides, the CDR3 is TGTGCCAGCAGTTTAGACCTCTACGAGCAGTACGTC. Protein sequence: CASSLDLYEQYV.